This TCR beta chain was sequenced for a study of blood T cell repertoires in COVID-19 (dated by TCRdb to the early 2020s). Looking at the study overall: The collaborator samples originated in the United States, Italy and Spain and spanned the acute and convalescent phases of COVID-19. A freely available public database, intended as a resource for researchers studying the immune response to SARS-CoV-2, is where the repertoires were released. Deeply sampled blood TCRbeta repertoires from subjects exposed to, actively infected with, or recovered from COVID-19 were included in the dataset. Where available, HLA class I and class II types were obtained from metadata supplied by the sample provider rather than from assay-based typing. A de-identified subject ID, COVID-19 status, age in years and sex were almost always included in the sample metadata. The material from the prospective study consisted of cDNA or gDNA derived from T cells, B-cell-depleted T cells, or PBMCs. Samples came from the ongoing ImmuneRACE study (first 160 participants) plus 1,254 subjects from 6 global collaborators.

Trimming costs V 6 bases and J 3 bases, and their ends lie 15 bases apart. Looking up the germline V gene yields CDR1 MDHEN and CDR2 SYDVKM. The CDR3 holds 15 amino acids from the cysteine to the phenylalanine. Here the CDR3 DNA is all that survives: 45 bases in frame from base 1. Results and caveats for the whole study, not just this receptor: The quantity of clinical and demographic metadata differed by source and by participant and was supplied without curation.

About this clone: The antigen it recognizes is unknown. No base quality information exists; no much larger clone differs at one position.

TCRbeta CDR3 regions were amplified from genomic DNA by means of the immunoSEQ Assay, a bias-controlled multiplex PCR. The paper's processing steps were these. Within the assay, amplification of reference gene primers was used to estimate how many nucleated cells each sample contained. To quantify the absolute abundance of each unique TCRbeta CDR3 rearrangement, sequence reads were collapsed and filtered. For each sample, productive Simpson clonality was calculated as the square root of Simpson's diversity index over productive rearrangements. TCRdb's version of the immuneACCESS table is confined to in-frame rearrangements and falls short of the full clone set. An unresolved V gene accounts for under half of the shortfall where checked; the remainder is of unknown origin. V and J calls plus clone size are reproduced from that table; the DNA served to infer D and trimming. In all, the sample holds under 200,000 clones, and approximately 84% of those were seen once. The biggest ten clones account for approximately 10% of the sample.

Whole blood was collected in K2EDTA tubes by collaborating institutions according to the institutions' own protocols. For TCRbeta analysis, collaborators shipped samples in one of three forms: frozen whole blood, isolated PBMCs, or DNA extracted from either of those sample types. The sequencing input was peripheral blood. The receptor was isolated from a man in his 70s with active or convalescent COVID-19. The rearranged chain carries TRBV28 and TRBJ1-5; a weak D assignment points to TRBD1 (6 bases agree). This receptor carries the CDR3 CASRPETGNNQPQHF. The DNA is TGTGCCAGCAGACCAGAGACAGGCAACAATCAGCCCCAGCATTTT.